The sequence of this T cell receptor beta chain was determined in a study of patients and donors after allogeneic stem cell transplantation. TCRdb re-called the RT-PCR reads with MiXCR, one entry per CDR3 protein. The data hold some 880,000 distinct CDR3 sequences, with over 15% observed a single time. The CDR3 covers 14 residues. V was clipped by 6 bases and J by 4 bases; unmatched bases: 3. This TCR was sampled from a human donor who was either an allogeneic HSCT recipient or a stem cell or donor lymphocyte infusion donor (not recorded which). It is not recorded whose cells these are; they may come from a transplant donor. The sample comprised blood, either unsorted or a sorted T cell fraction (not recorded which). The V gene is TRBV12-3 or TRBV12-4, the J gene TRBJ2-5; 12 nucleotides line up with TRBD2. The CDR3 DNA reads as TGTGCCAGCAGCCCACTAGCGGGAGGAGAGACCCAGTACTTC. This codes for CASSPLAGGETQYF.